This is a list of T cell receptor beta chains from one sample in a study of cytomegalovirus exposure and HLA in healthy donors. The method was immunoSEQ multiplex PCR; TCRdb's version includes in-frame clones alone and lacks a portion of them. The data contain about 140,000 clones, about three quarters of them singletons. The sample comprised PBMCs. Source of these receptors: a male donor in good health and CMV-seropositive. The CDR3 runs from the conserved cysteine through the conserved F or W. Fields, in order: CDR3 protein, CDR3 DNA, J gene, V gene, clone size, D gene. The D gene is left open where the match is weak. Some rows mark clone size as missing; the rest say once, few, many or name a class of expanded clone.

CDR3 protein: CASSSWFGAGSGKLFF; CDR3 DNA: TGTGCCAGCAGCTCATGGTTTGGGGCGGGTAGCGGAAAACTGTTTTTT; J gene: TRBJ1-4; V gene: TRBV5-6; clone size: NA; D gene: NA
CDR3 protein: CASSPTGQASSGANVLTF; CDR3 DNA: TGTGCCAGCAGTCCCACAGGACAGGCTAGCTCTGGGGCCAACGTCCTGACTTTC; J gene: TRBJ2-6; V gene: TRBV27; clone size: NA; D gene: TRBD1
CDR3 protein: CASSSTSGGAFDTQYF; CDR3 DNA: TGTGCCAGCAGTTCGACTAGCGGGGGGGCATTTGATACGCAGTATTTT; J gene: TRBJ2-3; V gene: TRBV6-4; clone size: NA; D gene: TRBD2
CDR3 protein: CASSLPPETQYF; CDR3 DNA: TGTGCCAGCAGCCTACCTCCGGAGACCCAGTACTTC; J gene: TRBJ2-5; V gene: TRBV5-4; clone size: NA; D gene: NA
CDR3 protein: CASSLALFTGLFNQPQHF; CDR3 DNA: TGTGCCAGCAGCTTGGCCTTGTTCACAGGGCTTTTCAATCAGCCCCAGCATTTT; J gene: TRBJ1-5; V gene: TRBV5-8; clone size: NA; D gene: NA
CDR3 protein: CARSPEGPTGTGNQPQHF; CDR3 DNA: TGTGCCAGAAGCCCGGAGGGGCCCACAGGTACAGGCAATCAGCCCCAGCATTTT; J gene: TRBJ1-5; V gene: TRBV5-3; clone size: NA; D gene: NA
CDR3 protein: CSVSLYEQYF; CDR3 DNA: TGCAGCGTCTCCCTCTACGAGCAGTACTTC; J gene: TRBJ2-7; V gene: TRBV29-1; clone size: few; D gene: NA
CDR3 protein: CASSQKLHRVQTQYF; CDR3 DNA: TGCGCCAGCAGTCAGAAGCTACACAGGGTGCAGACCCAGTACTTC; J gene: TRBJ2-5; V gene: TRBV23-1; clone size: NA; D gene: NA
CDR3 protein: CASSAGTGEYF; CDR3 DNA: TGTGCCAGCAGTGCGGGGACAGGGGAGTACTTC; J gene: TRBJ2-7; V gene: TRBV27; clone size: few; D gene: TRBD1
CDR3 protein: CASSSQNTEAFF; CDR3 DNA: TGTGCCAGCTCGAGTCAAAACACTGAAGCTTTCTTT; J gene: TRBJ1-1; V gene: TRBV18; clone size: NA; D gene: NA
CDR3 protein: CASSSGGSGPSSYNSPLHF; CDR3 DNA: TGCGCCAGCAGCTCGGGGGGGTCAGGTCCGAGCTCCTATAATTCACCCCTCCACTTT; J gene: TRBJ1-6; V gene: TRBV5-1; clone size: NA; D gene: NA
CDR3 protein: CASSLTTSPKTGELFF; CDR3 DNA: TGTGCCAGCAGCTTAACGACTAGCCCAAAGACCGGGGAGCTGTTTTTT; J gene: TRBJ2-2; V gene: TRBV7-3; clone size: NA; D gene: TRBD2
CDR3 protein: CASSFGRLGGEQFF; CDR3 DNA: TGTGCCAGCAGCTTCGGCAGGCTTGGGGGGGAGCAGTTCTTC; J gene: TRBJ2-1; V gene: TRBV7-8; clone size: NA; D gene: NA
CDR3 protein: CASTQGGGTDTQYF; CDR3 DNA: TGTGCCAGCACTCAGGGCGGTGGTACAGATACGCAGTATTTT; J gene: TRBJ2-3; V gene: TRBV2; clone size: NA; D gene: NA
CDR3 protein: CASSGLPANEQFF; CDR3 DNA: TGTGCCAGCTCGGGACTCCCTGCCAATGAGCAGTTCTTC; J gene: TRBJ2-1; V gene: TRBV27; clone size: once; D gene: NA
CDR3 protein: CASSLPRGEQYF; CDR3 DNA: TGTGCCAGCAGCCTTCCCCGGGGCGAGCAGTACTTC; J gene: TRBJ2-7; V gene: TRBV7-9; clone size: NA; D gene: NA
CDR3 protein: CASSSREGIETQYF; CDR3 DNA: TGTGCCAGCAGCTCAAGGGAGGGGATAGAGACCCAGTACTTC; J gene: TRBJ2-5; V gene: TRBV7-9; clone size: NA; D gene: TRBD2
CDR3 protein: CASSWTRGQNTGELFF; CDR3 DNA: TGTGCCAGCAGTTGGACAAGGGGGCAGAACACCGGGGAGCTGTTTTTT; J gene: TRBJ2-2; V gene: TRBV6-5; clone size: NA; D gene: TRBD1
CDR3 protein: CASSHRDSHSYEQYF; CDR3 DNA: TGCGCCAGCAGCCACCGGGACAGCCACTCCTACGAGCAGTACTTC; J gene: TRBJ2-7; V gene: TRBV4-1; clone size: NA; D gene: TRBD1
CDR3 protein: CSVVLADTQYF; CDR3 DNA: TGCAGCGTCGTTCTCGCAGATACGCAGTATTTT; J gene: TRBJ2-3; V gene: TRBV29-1; clone size: NA; D gene: NA
CDR3 protein: CASSIVASGANVLTF; CDR3 DNA: TGTGCCAGTAGTATAGTAGCCTCTGGGGCCAACGTCCTGACTTTC; J gene: TRBJ2-6; V gene: TRBV19; clone size: NA; D gene: NA
CDR3 protein: CASSFLWTAELGSPLHF; CDR3 DNA: TGTGCCAGCAGCTTCCTTTGGACGGCCGAACTAGGTTCACCCCTCCACTTT; J gene: TRBJ1-6; V gene: TRBV5-8; clone size: once; D gene: NA
CDR3 protein: CASGGLARGTDTQYF; CDR3 DNA: TGTGCCAGCGGCGGACTAGCGCGGGGCACAGATACGCAGTATTTT; J gene: TRBJ2-3; V gene: TRBV2; clone size: NA; D gene: TRBD2
CDR3 protein: CASSLGLASGVTDTQYF; CDR3 DNA: TGTGCCAGCAGCTTAGGGTTGGCTAGCGGGGTAACAGATACGCAGTATTTT; J gene: TRBJ2-3; V gene: TRBV7-9; clone size: NA; D gene: TRBD2
CDR3 protein: CASSLVSSGEPYGYTF; CDR3 DNA: TGTGCCAGCAGCTTAGTATCGAGTGGTGAGCCCTATGGCTACACCTTC; J gene: TRBJ1-2; V gene: TRBV7-9; clone size: NA; D gene: NA
CDR3 protein: CASSHDMSSNQPQHF; CDR3 DNA: TGTGCCAGCTCCCACGACATGTCTAGCAATCAGCCCCAGCATTTT; J gene: TRBJ1-5; V gene: TRBV18; clone size: NA; D gene: NA
CDR3 protein: CASSIGTSGSEETQYF; CDR3 DNA: TGTGCCAGTAGTATAGGTACTAGCGGGAGTGAAGAGACCCAGTACTTC; J gene: TRBJ2-5; V gene: TRBV19; clone size: few; D gene: TRBD2
CDR3 protein: CASSLGTGATGEYF; CDR3 DNA: TGCGCCAGCAGCCTAGGGACAGGGGCCACCGGGGAGTACTTC; J gene: TRBJ2-7; V gene: TRBV4-1; clone size: NA; D gene: TRBD1
CDR3 protein: CATSRGGLESYEQYF; CDR3 DNA: TGTGCCACCAGCCGGGGGGGACTCGAATCCTACGAGCAGTACTTC; J gene: TRBJ2-7; V gene: TRBV15; clone size: NA; D gene: TRBD2
CDR3 protein: CASSMPIAWEIRNEQFF; CDR3 DNA: TGTGCCAGTAGTATGCCTATAGCCTGGGAGATAAGGAATGAGCAGTTCTTC; J gene: TRBJ2-1; V gene: TRBV19; clone size: NA; D gene: NA
CDR3 protein: CASSLEDSSLYNEQFF; CDR3 DNA: TGCGCCAGCAGCTTGGAGGACAGCTCCTTATACAATGAGCAGTTCTTC; J gene: TRBJ2-1; V gene: TRBV5-1; clone size: NA; D gene: NA
CDR3 protein: CASSLFDPQNYNEQFF; CDR3 DNA: TGTGCCAGCAGCTTGTTTGACCCACAGAATTACAATGAGCAGTTCTTC; J gene: TRBJ2-1; V gene: TRBV5-6; clone size: NA; D gene: NA
CDR3 protein: CASSIGTDAEQYF; CDR3 DNA: TGTGCCAGCAGCATTGGGACAGATGCCGAGCAGTACTTC; J gene: TRBJ2-7; V gene: TRBV7-6; clone size: NA; D gene: TRBD1
CDR3 protein: CASSYSRGPLSYEQYF; CDR3 DNA: TGTGCCAGCAGTTACTCGAGAGGCCCACTCTCCTACGAGCAGTACTTC; J gene: TRBJ2-7; V gene: TRBV6-5; clone size: NA; D gene: NA
CDR3 protein: CASSRGLAQSYNEQFF; CDR3 DNA: TGTGCCAGTAGTAGGGGACTAGCGCAATCCTACAATGAGCAGTTCTTC; J gene: TRBJ2-1; V gene: TRBV19; clone size: NA; D gene: TRBD2
CDR3 protein: CASSQGVGARNTEAFF; CDR3 DNA: TGTGCCAGTAGTCAAGGGGTAGGGGCCAGGAACACTGAAGCTTTCTTT; J gene: TRBJ1-1; V gene: TRBV19; clone size: NA; D gene: NA
CDR3 protein: CAANSGDSYEQYF; CDR3 DNA: TGTGCCGCAAATAGCGGGGACTCCTACGAGCAGTACTTC; J gene: TRBJ2-7; V gene: TRBV6-1; clone size: NA; D gene: TRBD2
CDR3 protein: CATSRPYSTDTQYF; CDR3 DNA: TGTGCCACCAGCAGACCGTACTCCACAGATACGCAGTATTTT; J gene: TRBJ2-3; V gene: TRBV15; clone size: NA; D gene: NA
CDR3 protein: CASSSPAGVEGGRYEQYF; CDR3 DNA: TGTGCCAGCAGCTCACCCGCGGGGGTTGAGGGGGGCCGTTACGAGCAGTACTTC; J gene: TRBJ2-7; V gene: TRBV7-9; clone size: NA; D gene: NA
CDR3 protein: CASSIVSPSGGVGSEQFF; CDR3 DNA: TGTGCCAGTAGTATAGTATCCCCCTCGGGGGGAGTAGGGAGTGAGCAGTTCTTC; J gene: TRBJ2-1; V gene: TRBV19; clone size: NA; D gene: TRBD2
CDR3 protein: CSVVEGGGNQPQHF; CDR3 DNA: TGCAGCGTTGTAGAAGGGGGAGGCAATCAGCCCCAGCATTTT; J gene: TRBJ1-5; V gene: TRBV29-1; clone size: few; D gene: NA